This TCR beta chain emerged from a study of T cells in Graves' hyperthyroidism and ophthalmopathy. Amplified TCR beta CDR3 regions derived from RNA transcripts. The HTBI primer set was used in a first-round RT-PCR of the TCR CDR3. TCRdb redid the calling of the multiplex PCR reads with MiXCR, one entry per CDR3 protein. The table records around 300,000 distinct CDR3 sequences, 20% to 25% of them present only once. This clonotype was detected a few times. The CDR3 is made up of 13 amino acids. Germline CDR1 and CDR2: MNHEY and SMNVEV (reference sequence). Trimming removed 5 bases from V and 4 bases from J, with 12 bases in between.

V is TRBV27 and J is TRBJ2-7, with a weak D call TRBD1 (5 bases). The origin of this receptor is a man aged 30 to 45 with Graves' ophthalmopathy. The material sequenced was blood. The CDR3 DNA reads TGTGCCAGCAGTGGCAGGGTTCTTTACGAGCAGTACTTC. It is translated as CASSGRVLYEQYF.